The 6 T cell receptor beta chains given below trace back to one sample, sequenced in a study of human T cells and chemical hapten exposure. TCRdb re-called the RACE reads with MiXCR, one entry per CDR3 protein. This sample has 95,000 to 100,000 distinct CDR3 sequences; over 10% occur once, and the top ten carry roughly 2.1%. The time point here: patch test 1, 2 weeks after DPC sensitization. The sample's treatment: therapeutic diphenylcyclopropenone sensitization with weekly scalp DPC. Here the sequenced sample was whole blood, taken in connection with sensitization to the hapten diphenylcyclopropenone (DPC). These receptors all come from a woman aged 40 to 50 with alopecia areata. Some clones in this sample may be carry-over from other donors' samples.

This clonotype was counted at least ten times. The V and J genes are TRBV28 and TRBJ2-5; 12 bases line up with TRBD2. V was pared by 6 bases and J by 5 bases, with 7 bases of the junction left unmatched. Germline V gene lookup returns CDR1 MDHEN and CDR2 SYDVKM. The length of the CDR3 is 15 residues. The CDR3 DNA is TGTGCCAGCAGGGCTAGCGGGAGGGCCGATGAGACCCAGTACTTC. It translates to CASRASGRADETQYF.

There are a few counts of this clonotype. The rearrangement joins TRBV12-3 or TRBV12-4 to TRBJ2-7; D is perhaps TRBD1 (5 bases). Trimming pared 5 bases from V and 3 bases from J, leaving 11 bases between. This CDR3 has 13 residues. This CDR3 is CASSPRAGYEQYF. The CDR3 coding sequence is TGTGCCAGCAGTCCCAGGGCAGGCTACGAGCAGTACTTC.

This clonotype was detected ten times or more. The V gene is TRBV5-1, the J gene TRBJ2-2, with unresolved D. Per the germline V gene, CDR1 is SGHRS and CDR2 is YFSETQ. Trimming removed 1 base from V and 4 bases from J, with 14 bases in between. The CDR3 covers 16 residues. The CDR3 DNA is TGCGCCAGCAGCTTGCTCCTCCGGCAAGGCACCGGGGAGCTGTTTTTT. Translation gives CASSLLLRQGTGELFF.

The chain combines TRBV3-1 with TRBJ2-7; D gene uncertain. CDR1 LGHDT and CDR2 YNNKEL come from the germline V gene (reference sequence). The CDR3 sequence is 13 residues long. V gave up 1 base and J gave up 3 bases, with 7 bases separating them. The DNA of the CDR3 is TGTGCCAGCAGCCAAGGGGTAAACTACGAGCAGTACTTC. Its translation: CASSQGVNYEQYF.

This chain uses TRBV28 with TRBJ2-7; 10 bases map to TRBD1. The CDR3 totals 15 residues. Germline lookup yields CDR1 MDHEN and CDR2 SYDVKM. Trimming removed 3 bases from V and 3 bases from J; junction bases left unmatched: 5. CDR3 protein: CASSFQGQGSYEQYF. CDR3 in DNA: TGTGCCAGCAGTTTTCAGGGACAGGGGAGCTACGAGCAGTACTTC.

This clonotype was counted only a few times. The junction does not match germline at one end; this may be a read error. The rearrangement uses TRBV7-7 and TRBJ1-1; D gene uncertain. The CDR3 extends over 13 amino acids. Germline V gene lookup returns CDR1 SSHAT and CDR2 FNYEAQ (reference sequence). CDR3 sequence: CASSSTTNTEAFF. The CDR3 DNA reads as TGTGCTAGCAGCTCTACAACCAACACTGAAGCTTTCTTT.